A single sample is the source of the 27 T cell receptor beta chains below, sequenced in a study of CD8+ T cells in alopecia areata. The authors extracted RNA and reverse transcribed it into cDNA as the sequencing template. Some clones are missing from TCRdb's copy, which holds only in-frame ones; the method was immunoSEQ multiplex PCR. Of about 210,000 clones in the sample, just over 65% were seen once. The treatment was: oral pan-JAK inhibitor, 5-10 mg twice daily. The specimen comprised CD4+ T cells sorted from blood, sampled at week 44, from a patient treated with tofacitinib. The receptors were gathered from a human donor with alopecia areata.

The count of this clone is one. This sequence joins TRBV7-2 and TRBJ1-5; D ambiguous. CDR1 and CDR2 (germline): SGHTA, FQGNSA. The CDR3 loop spans 15 amino acids. V shed 5 bases and J shed 6 bases, with 17 bases lying between them. CDR3 residues: CASSRTGDLSQPQHF. The CDR3 nucleotides are TGTGCCAGCAGCCGCACCGGGGATCTAAGTCAGCCCCAGCATTTT.

This chain uses TRBV2 with TRBJ2-3; D is unclear. This CDR3 has 11 amino acids. V was clipped by 1 base and J by 8 bases, with 4 bases between them. CDR1 and CDR2 (germline): SNHLY, FYNNEI. The CDR3 sequence is CASSEVGTQYF. The CDR3 nucleotides are TGTGCCAGCAGTGAAGTAGGTACGCAGTATTTT.

This rearrangement joins TRBV29-1 to TRBJ1-2; no reliable D call. Trimming removed 6 bases from V and 0 bases from J, with 8 bases in between. The CDR3 totals 12 residues. Germline V gives CDR1 SQVTM, CDR2 ANQGSEA. In DNA form, the CDR3 reads TGCAGCGTCATAACAGCTAACTATGGCTACACCTTC. Its translation: CSVITANYGYTF.

J is TRBJ2-6 and V is TRBV28, with 8 bases aligning to TRBD1. The CDR3 is 16 residues long. The ends lost 3 bases at V and 2 bases at J; junction bases unmatched: 3. Germline lookup yields CDR1 MDHEN and CDR2 SYDVKM. The CDR3, as DNA: TGTGCCAGCAGTTTCGACAGGGGAGCTGGGGCCAACGTCCTGACTTTC. It yields the protein CASSFDRGAGANVLTF.

The chain combines TRBV27 with TRBJ1-1; D is unclear. The germline V gene has CDR1 MNHEY and CDR2 SMNVEV (reference sequence). Trimming stripped 8 bases from V and 6 bases from J, with 10 bases between. This CDR3 is 11 amino acids long. CDR3 sequence reads: CASRIGAEAFF. CDR3 DNA: TGTGCCAGCCGGATCGGGGCTGAAGCTTTCTTT.

The chain joins TRBV2 to TRBJ2-1; no definite D call. The CDR3 runs 10 residues. Per germline, CDR1 SNHLY and CDR2 FYNNEI. Deletions cut 7 bases from V and 7 bases from J, with 5 bases between. CDR3 region: CASMENEQFF. DNA for the CDR3: TGTGCCAGCATGGAGAATGAGCAGTTCTTC. The whole variable domain, remainder taken from reference TRBV2 and TRBJ2-1, is EPEVTQTPSHQVTQMGQEVILRCVPISNHLYFYWYRQILGQKVEFLVSFYNNEISEKSEIFDDQFSVERPDGSNFTLKIRSTKLEDSAMYFCASMENEQFFGPGTRLTVL.

This sequence joins TRBV29-1 and TRBJ2-7; TRBD1 matches at 8 bases. The CDR3 sequence is 12 residues long. Germline V gene lookup returns CDR1 SQVTM and CDR2 ANQGSEA. V lost 7 bases and J lost 2; bases outside the gene matches: 4. CDR3 in amino acids: CSARTGTYEQYF. DNA for the CDR3: TGCAGCGCCCGGACAGGGACCTACGAGCAGTACTTC.

The chain uses TRBV29-1 and TRBJ1-3; D might be TRBD1 (5 bases). The CDR3 consists of 14 residues. V lost 6 bases and J lost 3, with 15 bases in between. Germline values: CDR1 SQVTM, CDR2 ANQGSEA. The CDR3 reads CSVIDSSGGNTIYF. As DNA, the CDR3 is TGCAGCGTCATCGACAGTTCGGGTGGAAACACCATATATTTT.

This chain links TRBV7-6 with TRBJ2-2, with a tentative D call TRBD2 (6 bases). Germline V lookup: CDR1 SGHVS, CDR2 FNYEAQ. Trimming removed 6 bases from V and 0 bases from J, with 26 bases in between. CDR3 size: 20 residues. CDR3 amino acids: CASRDRGEDLPFANTGELFF. CDR3 coding DNA: TGTGCCAGCAGGGATCGCGGGGAGGACTTACCGTTCGCGAACACCGGGGAGCTGTTTTTT.

This clone was counted a few times. The J gene is TRBJ2-1, the V gene TRBV9, with 8 positions matching TRBD2. Per the germline V gene, CDR1 is SGDLS and CDR2 is YYNGEE. This CDR3 contains 14 residues. The trim removed 0 bases at V and 7 bases at J, leaving 3 bases unmatched. CDR3 sequence reads: CASSVDPGGNEQFF. The CDR3 DNA reads TGTGCCAGCAGCGTAGATCCGGGGGGGAATGAGCAGTTCTTC.

In this sample, this clone turned up a few times. CDR3 bases: TGCAGCGTAGCAACTCGGGGGACAGATACGCAGTATTTT. Encoded protein: CSVATRGTDTQYF. The rearrangement joins TRBV29-1 to TRBJ2-3; weak D call: TRBD2 (6 bases). Germline V CDR1 and CDR2: SQVTM, ANQGSEA. The CDR3 length is 13 residues. Deletions cut 6 bases from V and 3 bases from J, with 13 bases between.

V usage is TRBV30 and J usage is TRBJ1-6; D unclear. Between the trimmed V and J ends, which lost 0 bases and 6 bases, there was a span of 9 bases. The V gene's germline CDR1 is GTSNPN and CDR2 SVGIG (reference sequence). This CDR3 region has 14 residues. CDR3: CAWSVDRSNSPLHF. The CDR3 DNA is TGTGCCTGGAGTGTGGATCGGAGTAATTCACCCCTCCACTTT.

The rearrangement links TRBV7-2 to TRBJ1-4; weak D call: TRBD1 (5 bases). Deletions cut 0 bases from V and 3 bases from J, with 8 bases between. This CDR3 comprises 15 residues. From germline, CDR1 is SGHTA and CDR2 FQGNSA. This chain's CDR3 is CASSLAAGSNEKLFF. As DNA, the CDR3 is TGTGCCAGCAGCTTAGCGGCAGGGTCTAATGAAAAACTGTTTTTT.

The rearrangement joins TRBV4-3 to TRBJ2-3, with TRBD1 matching 9 bases. This CDR3 is 15 amino acids long. Per germline, CDR1 LGHNA and CDR2 YSLEER. Unmatched junction bases numbered 8, after V lost 4 bases and J lost 6 bases. The CDR3 loop is CASSRDRESPDTQYF. DNA for the CDR3: TGCGCCAGCAGCCGGGACAGGGAGTCCCCTGATACGCAGTATTTT.

This chain uses TRBV6-6 with TRBJ1-2, with 7 bases matching TRBD1. V lost 0 bases and J lost 4; bases outside the gene matches: 2. Germline CDR1 is MNHNY and CDR2 is SVGAGI (reference sequence). The length of the CDR3 is 14 residues. The DNA of the CDR3 is TGTGCCAGCAGTTACTCTACAGGGGTCTATGGCTACACCTTC. It is translated as CASSYSTGVYGYTF.

This chain connects TRBV29-1 to TRBJ2-5; D may be TRBD1 (6 bases). The CDR3 contains 14 residues. V lost 5 bases and J 2 bases, leaving 15 bases between the germline ends. Germline CDR1 SQVTM, CDR2 ANQGSEA. The CDR3 coding sequence is TGCAGCGTTATGAAACGGACAGCACAAGAGACCCAGTACTTC. Translated: CSVMKRTAQETQYF.

The chain uses TRBV6-5 and TRBJ1-1; the D gene is possibly TRBD1 (6 bases). The CDR3 contains 12 residues. V shed 10 bases and J shed 1 base, with 10 bases lying between them. CDR1 MNHEY and CDR2 SVGAGI come from the germline V gene. The chain's CDR3 is CATLRGNTEAFF. The CDR3 bases are TGTGCCACTCTCAGGGGGAACACTGAAGCTTTCTTT.

The gene calls are TRBV19 and TRBJ1-1; D remains unclear. This CDR3 region has 14 residues. The V end lost 5 bases, the J end lost 1 base, and 11 bases lay between the germline ends. Germline CDR1 LNHDA, CDR2 SQIVND (reference sequence). As DNA, the CDR3 is TGTGCCAGTAGTGCAATAGGGCAGAACACTGAAGCTTTCTTT. This codes for CASSAIGQNTEAFF. Drawing the rest from reference TRBV19 and TRBJ1-1, the complete variable domain is DGGITQSPKYLFRKEGQNVTLSCEQNLNHDAMYWYRQDPGQGLRLIYYSQIVNDFQKGDIAEGYSVSREKKESFPLTVTSAQKNPTAFYLCASSAIGQNTEAFFGQGTRLTVV.

The genes are TRBV11-2 and TRBJ2-3; no clear D. Between the trimmed V and J ends, which lost 5 bases and 3 bases, there was a span of 9 bases. The CDR3 is made up of 13 amino acids. Germline V gene lookup returns CDR1 SGHAT and CDR2 FQNNGV. The CDR3: CASSAVPTDTQYF. The DNA of the CDR3 is TGTGCCAGCAGCGCAGTCCCGACAGATACGCAGTATTTT. The entire variable domain, with the rest obtained from reference TRBV11-2 and TRBJ2-3, is as follows: EAGVAQSPRYKIIEKRQSVAFWCNPISGHATLYWYQQILGQGPKLLIQFQNNGVVDDSQLPKDRFSAERLKGVDSTLKIQPAKLEDSAVYLCASSAVPTDTQYFGPGTRLTVL.

The chain uses TRBV30 and TRBJ1-2; possible D gene TRBD1, 5 bases. Deletions cut 0 bases from V and 0 bases from J, with 11 bases between. The CDR3 extends over 15 amino acids. Germline V gene sequence: CDR1 GTSNPN, CDR2 SVGIG (reference sequence). CDR3 protein: CAWSVWDQANYGYTF. The CDR3 DNA follows: TGTGCCTGGAGTGTTTGGGACCAAGCTAACTATGGCTACACCTTC.

The CDR3 nucleotides are TGCAGCGTTGCAGGGCGTCTCGGGAACACTGAAGCTTTCTTT. Amino acids: CSVAGRLGNTEAFF. The rearrangement joins TRBV29-1 to TRBJ1-1, with D possibly TRBD1 on 5 matching bases. V was trimmed by 4 bases and J by 1 base, leaving 13 bases between them. The CDR3 is made up of 14 amino acids. CDR1 and CDR2 (germline): SQVTM, ANQGSEA.

This rearrangement joins TRBV5-6 to TRBJ2-1; 7 bases line up with TRBD1. Germline trimming cut 4 bases from V and 6 bases from J; bases unmatched to any gene: 7. The CDR3 length is 14 residues. From germline, CDR1 is SGHDT and CDR2 YYEEEE. Written as DNA, the CDR3 is TGTGCCAGCAGCGTCGGACAGGCGATCAATGAGCAGTTCTTC. Its translation is CASSVGQAINEQFF.

This clone was counted between two and nine times. This chain joins TRBV15 and TRBJ1-2; D not resolved. This CDR3 spans 19 amino acids. The V and J ends lost 3 bases and 0 bases respectively, with 23 bases between them. Germline V gene sequence: CDR1 LNHNV, CDR2 YYDKDF (reference sequence). The CDR3 nucleotides are TGTGCCACCAGCAGCGGTCAAGATCTTGGACGGACTGCTAACTATGGCTACACCTTC. It translates to CATSSGQDLGRTANYGYTF.

This clone was counted between two and nine times. The chain combines TRBV19 with TRBJ1-2, with 8 bases matching TRBD1. The length of the CDR3 is 13 residues. V lost 10 bases and J lost 4; bases outside the gene matches: 8. The V gene's germline CDR1 is LNHDA and CDR2 SQIVND (reference sequence). In DNA form, the CDR3 reads TGTGCCACGCGCCTTGGGACAGGCTATGGCTACACCTTC. It yields the protein CATRLGTGYGYTF.

The gene calls are TRBV29-1 and TRBJ1-1; D unclear. The CDR3 runs to 13 residues. Germline V gene lookup returns CDR1 SQVTM and CDR2 ANQGSEA. The V and J ends lost 4 bases and 4 bases respectively, with 13 bases between them. The CDR3 DNA is TGCAGCGTTGGGGTGGGAGGTGGCACTGAAGCTTTCTTT. It yields the protein CSVGVGGGTEAFF.

This clone was picked up a small number of times. The chain recombines TRBV20-1 with TRBJ1-1, with D uncertain. The CDR3 is made up of 11 amino acids. Germline V gene lookup returns CDR1 DFQATT and CDR2 SNEGSKA (reference sequence). V was cut by 5 bases and J by 2 bases, with 6 bases left in between. Here the CDR3 DNA reads TGCAGTGCTGGGGAAAACACTGAAGCTTTCTTT. Protein product: CSAGENTEAFF.

CDR3 loop: CASSLGPAGDTGELFF. The CDR3 region has the DNA TGCGCCAGCAGCCTGGGGCCTGCGGGGGACACCGGGGAGCTGTTTTTT. The V call is TRBV5-1, the J call TRBJ2-2; TRBD2 agrees at 7 bases. This CDR3 region has 16 residues. Germline CDR1 reads SGHRS; CDR2 reads YFSETQ. V lost 4 bases, J lost 3 bases, and 9 bases stayed unmatched. Full variable domain (rest looked up from reference TRBV5-1 and TRBJ2-2): KAGVTQTPRYLIKTRGQQVTLSCSPISGHRSVSWYQQTPGQGLQFLFEYFSETQRNKGNFPGRFSGRQFSNSRSEMNVSTLELGDSALYLCASSLGPAGDTGELFFGEGSRLTVL.